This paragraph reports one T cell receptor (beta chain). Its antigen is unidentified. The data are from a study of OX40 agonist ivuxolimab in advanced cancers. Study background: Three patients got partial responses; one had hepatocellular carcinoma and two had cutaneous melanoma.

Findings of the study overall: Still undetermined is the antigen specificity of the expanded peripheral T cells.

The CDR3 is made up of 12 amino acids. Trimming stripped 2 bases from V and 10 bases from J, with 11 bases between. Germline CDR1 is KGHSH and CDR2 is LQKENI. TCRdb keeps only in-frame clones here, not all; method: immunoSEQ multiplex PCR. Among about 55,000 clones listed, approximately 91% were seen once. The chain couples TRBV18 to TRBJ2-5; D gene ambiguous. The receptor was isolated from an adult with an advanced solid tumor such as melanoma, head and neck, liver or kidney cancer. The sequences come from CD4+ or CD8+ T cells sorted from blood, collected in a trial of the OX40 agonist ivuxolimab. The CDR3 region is CASSPNEVIQYF. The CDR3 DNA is TGTGCCAGCTCACCAAACGAGGTGATCCAGTACTTC. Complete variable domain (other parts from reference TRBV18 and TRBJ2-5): NAGVMQNPRHLVRRRGQEARLRCSPMKGHSHVYWYRQLPEEGLKFMVYLQKENIIDESGMPKERFSAEFPKEGPSILRIQQVVRGDSAAYFCASSPNEVIQYFGPGTRLLVL.